This T cell receptor beta chain derives from a study of human T cells and chemical hapten exposure. Germline CDR1 reads SGHAT; CDR2 reads FQNNGV. The CDR3 length is 19 residues. With 6 bases clipped from V and 7 bases from J, the junction kept 21 bases outside the gene matches. TCRdb used MiXCR to reprocess the 5' RACE reads, holding one entry per CDR3 protein. The table lists about 140,000 distinct CDR3 sequences, around 4.4% of them singletons. There are many counts of this clonotype. Extraction of total RNA was performed on unfractionated whole blood. J is TRBJ1-1 and V is TRBV11-2; 12 bases align to TRBD1. This clonotype was sampled from a female donor in good health. CDR3 DNA sequence: TGTGCCAGCAGACCACTTAGGGGGCTTCCGGGACAGGGGGCTGGTGAAGCTTTCTTT. Translated: CASRPLRGLPGQGAGEAFF.